This T cell receptor beta chain was sequenced for a study of T cell responses to AZD1222 COVID-19 vaccine. Generated by immunoSEQ multiplex PCR, the TCRdb table keeps only in-frame clones and is missing some. The table records roughly 85,000 clones, approximately 86% of them present only once. The V and J ends lost 1 base and 6 bases, in that order; junction bases with no gene match: 5. The CDR3 has 15 residues. Germline V lookup: CDR1 SEHNR, CDR2 FQNEAQ (reference sequence). On this clone: The antigen remains unidentified.

Study results and caveats: Donors, mostly white British, included more females; clonal diversity was possibly underestimated. The study reported that nearly half of spike-specific TCRs target unmutated variant regions.

The sequence came from an adult in good health. Sequencing used peripheral blood, obtained on day 0 of MenACWY control vaccination. The rearrangement joins TRBV7-9 to TRBJ2-3; 9 bases match TRBD1. CDR3 in amino acids: CASSLDGTGSDTQYF. CDR3 coding DNA: TGTGCCAGCAGCTTAGACGGGACAGGGAGTGATACGCAGTATTTT.